This T cell receptor (beta chain) was identified during a study of blood T cell repertoires in COVID-19. As for the study in general: COVID-19 samples from acute and convalescent phases originated in the United States, Italy and Spain.

Clones were read by immunoSEQ multiplex PCR, and TCRdb kept only the in-frame ones, dropping some. This sample has roughly 340,000 clones, with around 89% found just once. The CDR3 sequence is 12 residues long. V lost 7 bases and J lost 3; bases outside the gene matches: 4. The V gene's germline CDR1 is SQVTM and CDR2 ANQGSEA. Donors of Cohort 3 who recovered were those that had two negative PCRs, clearance, or symptom resolution. This clone turned up a few times. V is TRBV29-1 and J is TRBJ1-2, with 8 nucleotides matching TRBD1. The receptor was derived from a man aged 18 to 30 who had recovered from COVID-19. Sequenced material: PBMCs or T cells enriched from blood (not recorded which). CDR3 bases: TGCAGCGGAACAGGGGGGGACTATGGCTACACCTTC. Its translation: CSGTGGDYGYTF.